Listed below are T cell receptor beta chains from one sample, sequenced in a study of OX40 agonist ivuxolimab in advanced cancers. Sequencing used immunoSEQ multiplex PCR; TCRdb keeps in-frame clones, though not all of them. The sample lists under 75,000 clones; approximately 83% were seen once. The material was CD4+ or CD8+ T cells sorted from blood, obtained in a trial of the OX40 agonist ivuxolimab. All receptors derive from an adult with an advanced solid tumor such as melanoma, head and neck, liver or kidney cancer. Both conserved end residues are part of each CDR3. Clone size is stated in some rows and not others, as once, few, many or a class when expanded.

CASSRTESNTEAFF	.	TRBV7-9	TRBJ1-1
CASSPETRTEAFF	.	TRBV19	TRBJ1-1
CASRLAGNYNEQFF	.	TRBV6-5	TRBJ2-1
CAAGLARTDTQYF	.	TRBV7-8	TRBJ2-3
CASSWGFETQYF	.	TRBV7-2	TRBJ2-5
CASCQGEVSYGYTF	.	TRBV28	TRBJ1-2
CASMKGGTHTQYF	.	TRBV19	TRBJ2-3
CASAGRPATNEKLFF	.	TRBV6-1	TRBJ1-4
CASSDSSGNTIYF	.	TRBV19	TRBJ1-3
CASSHRLAGRNEQFF	few	TRBV4-3	TRBJ2-1
CASSLLAGRDTGELFF	.	TRBV28	TRBJ2-2
CASSLAPDSSYGYTF	.	TRBV7-6	TRBJ1-2
CASSTGTLVRETQYF	few	TRBV14	TRBJ2-5
CASSPDRGNSPLHF	.	TRBV9	TRBJ1-6
CASSPGQNNEKLFF	.	TRBV5-6	TRBJ1-4
CASSLGQGNTEAFF	.	TRBV7-9	TRBJ1-1
CAWSTGVGAGELFF	.	TRBV30	TRBJ2-2
CAWTRDRGNQPQHF	.	TRBV30	TRBJ1-5
CASSPGPGYEQYF	.	TRBV7-3	TRBJ2-7
CASSGGLNTEAFF	.	TRBV2	TRBJ1-1
CASGGSPHEQYF	few	TRBV6-1	TRBJ2-7
CASSGRISSEQYF	.	TRBV27	TRBJ2-7
CASSQDFLQTNTGELFF	.	TRBV14	TRBJ2-2
CASSYTGGDLGYTF	.	TRBV6-5	TRBJ1-2
CASSPEVPGGGNTIYF	.	TRBV9	TRBJ1-3
CSPSRNEKLFF	.	TRBV20-1	TRBJ1-4
CASSLEGAPYEQYF	.	TRBV5-1	TRBJ2-7
CASSPPSTGTGVEKLFF	.	TRBV18	TRBJ1-4
CASSPPGGQFNYGYTF	.	TRBV28	TRBJ1-2
CASSLAGGQGRNTIYF	.	TRBV5-5	TRBJ1-3
CAVPWGHGYTF	.	TRBV28	TRBJ1-2
CASSDSTGGNEKLFF	.	TRBV6-4	TRBJ1-4
CASSEGGKLFF	.	TRBV2	TRBJ1-4
CASGQSSYEQYF	.	TRBV19	TRBJ2-7
CASSLWRGRETEAFF	.	TRBV7-2	TRBJ1-1
CASKDTGGWQPQHF	.	TRBV2	TRBJ1-5
CATSKLGGDNTEAFF	.	TRBV15	TRBJ1-1
CASSRAINEQYF	.	TRBV7-2	TRBJ2-7
CASSFSSSGTEQYF	.	TRBV5-5	TRBJ2-7
CAWSRTGVHTEAFF	.	TRBV30	TRBJ1-1
CASSSPGQGYEQYF	.	TRBV18	TRBJ2-7
CASRGGRAANEQFF	.	TRBV2	TRBJ2-1
CASSPRFVGDNSPLHF	.	TRBV18	TRBJ1-6
CASSSLSASASTDTQYF	.	TRBV7-9	TRBJ2-3
CASSLEVGSYEQYF	.	TRBV7-7	TRBJ2-7
CSAGTSGVRETQYF	.	TRBV29-1	TRBJ2-5
CASKSLTRLAADTQYF	.	TRBV2	TRBJ2-3
CASSYRGTANSPLHF	.	TRBV6-5	TRBJ1-6
CASSATEASSYNSPLHF	.	TRBV18	TRBJ1-6
CASSQGSGSAYEQYF	few	TRBV4-3	TRBJ2-7
CASSYGAGRGDGYTF	.	TRBV6-6	TRBJ1-2
CASSLGTYNEQFF	once	TRBV11-2	TRBJ2-1
CASSENGRPGGLPYGYTF	once	TRBV6-1	TRBJ1-2
CASSPTGLNEQFF	.	TRBV18	TRBJ2-1
CASLFQRTGIWSGYTF	.	TRBV2	TRBJ1-2
CASSTRDRYNEQFF	.	TRBV5-1	TRBJ2-1
CAWSVKGAGELFF	.	TRBV30	TRBJ2-2